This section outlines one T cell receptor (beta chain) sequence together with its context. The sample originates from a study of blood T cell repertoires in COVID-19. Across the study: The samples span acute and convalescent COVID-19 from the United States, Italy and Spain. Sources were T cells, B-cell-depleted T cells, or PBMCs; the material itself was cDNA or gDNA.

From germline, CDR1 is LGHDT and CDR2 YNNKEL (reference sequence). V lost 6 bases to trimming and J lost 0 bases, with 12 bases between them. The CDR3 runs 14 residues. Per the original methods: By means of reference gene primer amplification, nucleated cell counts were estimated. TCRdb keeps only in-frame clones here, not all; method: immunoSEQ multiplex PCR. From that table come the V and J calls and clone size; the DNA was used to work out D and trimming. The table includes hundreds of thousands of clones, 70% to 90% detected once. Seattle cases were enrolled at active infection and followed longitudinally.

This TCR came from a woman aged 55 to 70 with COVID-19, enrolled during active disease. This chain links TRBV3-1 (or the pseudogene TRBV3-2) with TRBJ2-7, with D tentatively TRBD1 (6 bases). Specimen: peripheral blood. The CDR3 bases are TGTGCCAGCAGTCAACAGGGTCGCTCCTACGAGCAGTACTTC. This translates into CASSQQGRSYEQYF.